These T cell receptor beta chains were read from a single sample in a study of T-cell reconstitution after alpha-beta-depleted transplantation in children. TCRdb processed the PCR reads anew with MiXCR; each CDR3 protein has one entry. The data hold about 510,000 distinct CDR3 sequences, with about an eighth observed a single time. Sequenced material: PBMCs, mostly from graft donor cells, taken 180 days after TCRalphabeta/CD19-depleted stem cell transplant. The source is a female patient aged 2-9 years who had a stem cell transplant for aplastic anemia, so the T cells may come from the graft donor. Both conserved end residues are part of each CDR3. Each record gives: J gene, D gene, V gene, clone size, CDR3 protein, CDR3 DNA. A D gene is named only where the DNA matches it firmly. Clone size is not always given. Where it is, it says once, few, many or a class for expanded clones.

J: TRBJ1-3; D: -; V: TRBV4-3; size: many; CDR3: CASSPLTGSGNTIYF; DNA: TGCGCCAGCAGCCCCTTGACAGGTTCTGGAAACACCATATATTTT
J: TRBJ2-3; D: TRBD2; V: TRBV7-2; size: -; CDR3: CASRLRLAVTDTQYF; DNA: TGTGCCAGCAGACTCAGGCTAGCGGTCACAGATACGCAGTATTTT
J: TRBJ2-3; D: TRBD2; V: TRBV12-3/TRBV12-4; size: -; CDR3: CASNGLAGGDTQYF; DNA: TGTGCCAGCAACGGACTAGCGGGAGGAGATACGCAGTATTTT
J: TRBJ1-3; D: -; V: TRBV7-8; size: -; CDR3: CASKQGVFHRSSGNTIYF; DNA: TGTGCCAGTAAACAGGGAGTCTTCCACCGATCCTCTGGAAACACCATATATTTT
J: TRBJ2-1; D: -; V: TRBV25-1; size: -; CDR3: CASSARVGGPANEQFF; DNA: TGTGCCAGCAGTGCGCGGGTGGGGGGGCCTGCCAATGAGCAGTTCTTC
J: TRBJ1-4; D: -; V: TRBV14; size: -; CDR3: CASSPHVGELFF; DNA: TGTGCCAGCAGCCCCCACGTCGGGGAACTGTTTTTT
J: TRBJ2-7; D: -; V: TRBV28; size: -; CDR3: CASSLWVRGREQYF; DNA: TGTGCCAGCAGTTTATGGGTCCGGGGAAGGGAGCAGTACTTC
J: TRBJ1-1; D: -; V: TRBV29-1; size: many; CDR3: CSFLGGSTEAFF; DNA: TGCAGCTTCCTCGGGGGGAGCACTGAAGCTTTCTTT
J: TRBJ2-1; D: -; V: TRBV24-1; size: -; CDR3: CATTAESYNEQFF; DNA: TGTGCCACCACGGCGGAATCCTACAATGAGCAGTTCTTC
J: TRBJ2-7; D: TRBD2; V: TRBV20-1; size: -; CDR3: CSAENAGGGSYEQYF; DNA: TGCAGTGCTGAGAACGCGGGAGGGGGGTCCTACGAGCAGTACTTC
J: TRBJ2-1; D: -; V: TRBV28; size: few; CDR3: CASSSQNRSRIHNEQFF; DNA: TGTGCCAGCAGTTCCCAAAACAGGTCCAGAATTCACAATGAGCAGTTCTTC
J: TRBJ2-7; D: -; V: TRBV20-1; size: -; CDR3: CSARDRQGRAEQYF; DNA: TGCAGTGCTAGAGATCGTCAGGGCAGGGCCGAGCAGTACTTC
J: TRBJ1-2; D: TRBD1; V: TRBV4-3; size: few; CDR3: CASSQDGRGNGYTF; DNA: TGCGCCAGCAGCCAAGACGGCAGGGGGAATGGCTACACCTTC
J: TRBJ1-5; D: -; V: TRBV18; size: -; CDR3: CASSQQRQTYSNQPQHF; DNA: TGTGCCAGCTCCCAACAAAGACAGACATATAGCAATCAGCCCCAGCATTTT
J: TRBJ2-2; D: -; V: TRBV7-8; size: few; CDR3: CASSLVGGLASRELFF; DNA: TGTGCCAGCAGCTTAGTAGGAGGGCTAGCGTCACGGGAGCTGTTTTTT
J: TRBJ1-5; D: TRBD1; V: TRBV7-2; size: -; CDR3: CASSIPGQGNQPQHF; DNA: TGTGCCAGCAGCATTCCGGGACAGGGGAATCAGCCCCAGCATTTT
J: TRBJ1-1; D: -; V: TRBV4-3; size: few; CDR3: CASSPSGQTVMNTEAFF; DNA: TGCGCCAGCAGCCCCTCAGGCCAGACCGTCATGAACACTGAAGCTTTCTTT
J: TRBJ2-5; D: TRBD2; V: TRBV18; size: -; CDR3: CASSPAGVRMETQYF; DNA: TGTGCCAGCTCACCGGCGGGGGTGCGTATGGAGACCCAGTACTTC
J: TRBJ1-3; D: -; V: TRBV12-3/TRBV12-4; size: few; CDR3: CASSPLGWGNTIYF; DNA: TGTGCCAGCAGTCCGTTAGGGTGGGGAAACACCATATATTTT
J: TRBJ2-3; D: TRBD2; V: TRBV5-1; size: -; CDR3: CASSPGGLAGGQADTQYF; DNA: TGCGCCAGCAGCCCGGGCGGACTAGCGGGAGGTCAGGCAGATACGCAGTATTTT
J: TRBJ2-1; D: TRBD2; V: TRBV20-1; size: -; CDR3: CSASKRERYNEQFF; DNA: TGCAGTGCTAGCAAGCGGGAGAGGTACAATGAGCAGTTCTTC
J: TRBJ1-1; D: -; V: TRBV13; size: -; CDR3: CASSLGPGATEAFF; DNA: TGTGCCAGCAGCTTAGGGCCTGGGGCCACTGAAGCTTTCTTT
J: TRBJ2-5; D: TRBD1; V: TRBV12-3/TRBV12-4; size: few; CDR3: CASSSYRDRGRETQYF; DNA: TGTGCCAGCAGTTCGTACCGGGACAGGGGGCGAGAGACCCAGTACTTC
J: TRBJ2-5; D: -; V: TRBV24-1; size: -; CDR3: CATSAGIQETQYF; DNA: TGTGCCACCAGTGCAGGGATCCAGGAGACCCAGTACTTC
J: TRBJ2-1; D: TRBD2; V: TRBV28; size: -; CDR3: CASSLEFLASGMLFEQFF; DNA: TGTGCCAGCAGTTTAGAGTTTCTGGCTAGCGGGATGTTGTTTGAGCAGTTCTTC
J: TRBJ2-1; D: TRBD2; V: TRBV9; size: many; CDR3: CASSVGLAGKHEQFF; DNA: TGTGCCAGCAGCGTAGGTCTAGCGGGAAAGCATGAGCAGTTCTTC
J: TRBJ2-4; D: -; V: TRBV7-8; size: -; CDR3: CASSLDPPGLRNIQYF; DNA: TGTGCCAGCAGCTTAGATCCCCCAGGGCTCAGAAACATTCAGTACTTC
J: TRBJ2-3; D: TRBD1; V: TRBV20-1; size: -; CDR3: CSASDRGRGDTQYF; DNA: TGCAGTGCTAGCGACAGGGGCCGAGGGGATACGCAGTATTTT
J: TRBJ2-7; D: -; V: TRBV12-3/TRBV12-4; size: -; CDR3: CASSFFGGNNYEQYF; DNA: TGTGCCAGCAGTTTTTTCGGCGGCAACAACTACGAGCAGTACTTC
J: TRBJ2-5; D: TRBD1; V: TRBV10-3; size: -; CDR3: CAISPGQQGKETQYF; DNA: TGTGCCATCAGCCCGGGGCAACAGGGGAAAGAGACCCAGTACTTC
J: TRBJ2-6; D: TRBD1; V: TRBV6-5; size: -; CDR3: CASSYLGTGVGANVLTF; DNA: TGTGCCAGCAGTTACCTCGGGACAGGGGTCGGGGCCAACGTCCTGACTTTC
J: TRBJ2-7; D: -; V: TRBV6-1; size: -; CDR3: CASSEMGTYLEQYF; DNA: TGTGCCAGCAGCGAAATGGGCACCTACTTAGAGCAGTACTTC
J: TRBJ1-6; D: -; V: TRBV12-3/TRBV12-4; size: few; CDR3: CASSLSTVGSPLHF; DNA: TGTGCCAGCAGTTTAAGCACCGTTGGTTCACCCCTCCACTTT
J: TRBJ2-3; D: -; V: TRBV7-9; size: -; CDR3: CASSSRGTGTDTQYF; DNA: TGTGCCAGCAGCTCCAGGGGAACTGGCACAGATACGCAGTATTTT
J: TRBJ2-1; D: -; V: TRBV5-6; size: -; CDR3: CASSQWKLAYNEQFF; DNA: TGTGCCAGCAGTCAGTGGAAGCTGGCCTACAATGAGCAGTTCTTC
J: TRBJ2-2; D: TRBD1; V: TRBV18; size: many; CDR3: CASSGQGRTGELFF; DNA: TGTGCCAGCTCCGGACAGGGAAGGACCGGGGAGCTGTTTTTT
J: TRBJ2-1; D: TRBD2; V: TRBV20-1; size: few; CDR3: CSAREDRHNEQFF; DNA: TGCAGTGCGCGGGAGGATCGGCACAATGAGCAGTTCTTC
J: TRBJ2-5; D: TRBD1; V: TRBV5-6; size: -; CDR3: CASSSKTGDQETQYF; DNA: TGTGCCAGCAGCTCCAAGACAGGGGATCAAGAGACCCAGTACTTC
J: TRBJ1-4; D: -; V: TRBV5-1; size: few; CDR3: CASSPGLSNEKLFF; DNA: TGCGCCAGCAGCCCAGGGCTGTCCAATGAAAAACTGTTTTTT
J: TRBJ2-5; D: TRBD1; V: TRBV27; size: -; CDR3: CASSATPGQGTSF; DNA: TGTGCCAGCAGTGCTACCCCTGGACAGGGGACCTCCTTC
J: TRBJ2-3; D: -; V: TRBV7-2; size: -; CDR3: CASSTYSGAGTQYF; DNA: TGTGCCAGCAGCACCTACTCGGGGGCTGGGACGCAGTATTTT
J: TRBJ2-1; D: TRBD2; V: TRBV7-2; size: -; CDR3: CASSWKAGGEYNEQFF; DNA: TGTGCCAGCAGCTGGAAAGCGGGGGGGGAGTACAATGAGCAGTTCTTC
J: TRBJ2-7; D: TRBD2; V: TRBV20-1; size: -; CDR3: CSASRGLPPKHYEQYF; DNA: TGCAGTGCCTCCCGGGGACTACCACCAAAACACTACGAGCAGTACTTC
J: TRBJ1-2; D: TRBD1; V: TRBV28; size: few; CDR3: CASSLPGQGVAGGYTF; DNA: TGTGCCAGCAGTTTACCCGGACAGGGGGTTGCTGGCGGCTACACCTTC
J: TRBJ2-5; D: -; V: TRBV29-1; size: many; CDR3: CSAGDLQETQYF; DNA: TGCAGCGCCGGTGACTTACAAGAGACCCAGTACTTC
J: TRBJ1-5; D: TRBD1; V: TRBV20-1; size: -; CDR3: CSANAGTGGQHF; DNA: TGCAGTGCAAACGCGGGGACAGGGGGCCAGCATTTT
J: TRBJ2-7; D: -; V: TRBV20-1; size: -; CDR3: CSARGPGRYEQYF; DNA: TGCAGTGCTAGAGGGCCGGGGAGGTACGAGCAGTACTTC
J: TRBJ2-4; D: -; V: TRBV4-3; size: few; CDR3: CASSQDGAGLAKNIQYF; DNA: TGCGCCAGCAGCCAAGATGGGGCGGGCCTAGCCAAAAACATTCAGTACTTC
J: TRBJ2-1; D: -; V: TRBV20-1; size: few; CDR3: CSAWGDSPYNEQFF; DNA: TGCAGTGCTTGGGGGGACAGCCCCTACAATGAGCAGTTCTTC
J: TRBJ1-2; D: -; V: TRBV14; size: few; CDR3: CASSQLGGRDYGYTF; DNA: TGTGCCAGCAGCCAACTCGGAGGCAGGGACTATGGCTACACCTTC
J: TRBJ2-1; D: -; V: TRBV28; size: -; CDR3: CASKEGYRNEQFF; DNA: TGTGCCAGCAAGGAGGGGTACAGGAATGAGCAGTTCTTC